A single sample is the source of the 7 T cell receptor beta chains below, sequenced in a study of T cells in Graves' hyperthyroidism and ophthalmopathy. Researchers amplified the TCR beta CDR3 regions from RNA transcripts. The primer set for the first-round RT-PCR of the TCR CDR3 was HTBI. In TCRdb, the multiplex PCR reads were re-called with MiXCR into one record per CDR3 protein. The table lists some 740,000 distinct CDR3 sequences, 12% to 15% of them singletons. The specimen sequenced was blood. These receptors came from a young woman with Graves' hyperthyroidism.

This clonotype was detected many times. CDR3 in DNA: TGTGCCAGCAGTTCGTACGGTAATCAGCCCCAGCATTTT. Its translation is CASSSYGNQPQHF. This sequence joins TRBV28 and TRBJ1-5; no firm D call. The CDR3 has 13 amino acids. CDR1 is MDHEN and CDR2 is SYDVKM in the germline V gene. Trimming took 4 bases from V and 4 from J, leaving 8 bases between them.

This clonotype appeared many times. This rearrangement joins TRBV20-1 to TRBJ2-7; a possible D gene is TRBD2 (6 bases). This CDR3 contains 12 residues. Germline CDR1 is DFQATT and CDR2 is SNEGSKA (reference sequence). With 5 bases removed from V and 4 bases from J, the gap between germline ends came to 12 bases. Here the CDR3 reads CSAPTRRYEQYF. The CDR3 region has the DNA TGCAGTGCTCCGACTAGAAGGTACGAGCAGTACTTC.

The chain is built from TRBV5-1 and TRBJ1-1, with D hard to call. Germline V gene data show CDR1 as SGHRS and CDR2 as YFSETQ. This CDR3 spans 14 amino acids. V was clipped by 0 bases and J by 0 bases, with 6 bases between them. CDR3 sequence: CASSLGNMNTEAFF. DNA for the CDR3: TGCGCCAGCAGCTTGGGCAATATGAACACTGAAGCTTTCTTT. The variable domain in full, completed from reference TRBV5-1 and TRBJ1-1, reads KAGVTQTPRYLIKTRGQQVTLSCSPISGHRSVSWYQQTPGQGLQFLFEYFSETQRNKGNFPGRFSGRQFSNSRSEMNVSTLELGDSALYLCASSLGNMNTEAFFGQGTRLTVV.

This clonotype was seen only a few times. The chain combines TRBV19 with TRBJ2-3; 12 nucleotides align to TRBD2. CDR3 length equals 14 residues. Losses at the gene ends were 6 bases for V and 4 bases for J; bases not matched to a gene: 2. Germline V gene sequence: CDR1 LNHDA, CDR2 SQIVND (reference sequence). The CDR3 nucleotides read TGTGCCAGTAGGACTAGCGGGAGCGCAGATACGCAGTATTTT. This encodes CASRTSGSADTQYF.

The J gene is TRBJ1-1, the V gene TRBV29-1, with D possibly TRBD1 on 6 matching bases. The CDR3 is made up of 12 amino acids. The germline gives CDR1 SQVTM, CDR2 ANQGSEA. Trimming removed 6 bases from V and 4 bases from J, with 12 bases in between. This chain's CDR3 is CSVTGSSTEAFF. Written as DNA, the CDR3 is TGCAGCGTCACAGGGTCGAGCACTGAAGCTTTCTTT.

With regard to this clonotype: This may stem from a read error, because a much larger clone lies one nucleotide away. This rearrangement joins TRBV2 to TRBJ2-5; D tentatively fits TRBD1 or TRBD2 (5 bases each). The CDR3 covers 16 residues. V dropped 6 bases and J dropped 0 bases, with 17 bases sitting between them. CDR1 and CDR2 from the germline V gene are SNHLY and FYNNEI. The CDR3 reads CASRRRGVLYQETQYF. CDR3 coding DNA: TGTGCCAGCAGGAGAAGAGGGGTCCTTTACCAAGAGACCCAGTACTTC.

In this sample, this clonotype turned up a few times. The chain combines TRBV15 with TRBJ1-4; D remains ambiguous. This CDR3 comprises 11 residues. Per germline, CDR1 LNHNV and CDR2 YYDKDF (reference sequence). The ends were cut back, 5 bases at V and 8 bases at J, with 6 bases in the middle. The CDR3 nucleotides read TGTGCCACCAGCCAAACCGAAAAACTGTTTTTT. This codes for CATSQTEKLFF.